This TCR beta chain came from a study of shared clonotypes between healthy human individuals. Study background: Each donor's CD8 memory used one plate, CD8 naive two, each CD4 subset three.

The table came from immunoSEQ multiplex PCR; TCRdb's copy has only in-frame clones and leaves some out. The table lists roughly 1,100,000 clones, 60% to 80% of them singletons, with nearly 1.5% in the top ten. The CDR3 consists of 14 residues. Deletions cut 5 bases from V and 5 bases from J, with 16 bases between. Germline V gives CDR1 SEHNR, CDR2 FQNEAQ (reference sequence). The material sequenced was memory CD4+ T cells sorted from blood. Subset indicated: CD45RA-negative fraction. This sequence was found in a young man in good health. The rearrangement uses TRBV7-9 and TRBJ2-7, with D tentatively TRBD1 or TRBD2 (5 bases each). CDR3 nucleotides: TGTGCCAGCAGCCTTACGGGACCTAAGGACGAGCAGTACTTC. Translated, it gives CASSLTGPKDEQYF.